The clone carrying this T cell receptor beta chain was picked up a small number of times. Profiled with immunoSEQ multiplex PCR; TCRdb holds only in-frame clones, not every one. Of about 480,000 clones in the sample, 70% to 90% were seen once. These data belong to a study of blood T cell repertoires in COVID-19. Germline CDR1 is SGHAT and CDR2 is FQNNGV. The CDR3 has 15 residues. The V end was cut by 4 bases, the J end by 4 bases, with 17 bases between. Participants were aged about 18 to 100 years, lived in over 20 US areas, and enrolled virtually. The receptor comes from a woman in her thirties or forties who had recovered from COVID-19. Sequenced input: PBMCs or T cells enriched from blood (not recorded which). The chain links TRBV11-2 to TRBJ2-7, with TRBD2 as a possible D gene (6 bases). The CDR3, as DNA: TGTGCCAGCAGCTGGACTACTGCGGGCGGGTACGAGCAGTACTTC. Protein product: CASSWTTAGGYEQYF.